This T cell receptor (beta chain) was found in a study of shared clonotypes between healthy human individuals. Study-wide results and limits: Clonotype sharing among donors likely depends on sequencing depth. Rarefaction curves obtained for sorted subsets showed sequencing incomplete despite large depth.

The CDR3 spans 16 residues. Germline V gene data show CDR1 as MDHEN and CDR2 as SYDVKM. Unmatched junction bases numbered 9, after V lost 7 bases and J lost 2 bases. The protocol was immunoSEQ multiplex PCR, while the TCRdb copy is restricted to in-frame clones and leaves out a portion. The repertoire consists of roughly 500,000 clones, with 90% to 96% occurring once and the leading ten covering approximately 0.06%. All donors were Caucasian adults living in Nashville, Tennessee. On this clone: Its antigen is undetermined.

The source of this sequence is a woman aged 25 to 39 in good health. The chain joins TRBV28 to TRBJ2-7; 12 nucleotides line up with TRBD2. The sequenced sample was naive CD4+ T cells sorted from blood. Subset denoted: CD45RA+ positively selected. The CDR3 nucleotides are TGTGCCAGCAAGGAAGGACTAGCGGGGCGAGCCTACGAGCAGTACTTC. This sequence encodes CASKEGLAGRAYEQYF.